Following are 16 T cell receptor beta chains from one sample sequenced in a study of CD8 T cells in ankylosing spondylitis. One entry per CDR3 protein, called by TCRdb with MiXCR from the 5' RACE reads. The sample has about 400,000 distinct CDR3 sequences; 20% to 25% are singletons. The sample consisted of blood, either unsorted or a sorted T cell fraction (not recorded which). These receptors came from a male donor with ankylosing spondylitis or in good health (not recorded which).

The gene calls are TRBV28 and TRBJ2-7; 7 nucleotides align to TRBD2. Germline loops: CDR1 MDHEN, CDR2 SYDVKM. CDR3 length: 15 residues. With 2 bases clipped from V and 1 base from J, the junction kept 5 bases outside the gene matches. The CDR3 DNA reads as TGTGCCAGCAGTTTAAACCGGGGAGGGTCCTACGAGCAGTACTTC. Translated, it gives CASSLNRGGSYEQYF.

The gene calls are TRBV20-1 and TRBJ2-3, with D possibly being TRBD1 or TRBD2 (5 bases each). V gave up 0 bases and J gave up 4 bases, with 17 bases separating them. This CDR3 has 16 amino acids. CDR1 and CDR2 (germline): DFQATT, SNEGSKA (reference sequence). The CDR3 nucleotides read TGCAGTGCTAGAGATCGGGACGGTTGGGGCCCAGATACGCAGTATTTT. Translation: CSARDRDGWGPDTQYF.

The rearrangement uses TRBV12-3 or TRBV12-4 and TRBJ1-1; no clear D. Trimming removed 5 bases at V and 6 bases at J, with 7 bases between. The CDR3 consists of 11 residues. The CDR3 loop reads CASSLEAEAFF. The CDR3 DNA is TGTGCCAGCAGTCTAGAAGCTGAAGCTTTCTTT.

A few counts support this clonotype. The chain links TRBV27 to TRBJ1-4; 8 bases map to TRBD1. Germline CDR1 MNHEY, CDR2 SMNVEV (reference sequence). CDR3 length: 14 amino acids. V was pared by 4 bases and J by 8 bases, with 6 bases of the junction left unmatched. This CDR3 reads CASSSPGGYEKLFF. CDR3 coding DNA: TGTGCCAGCAGTTCCCCAGGGGGCTACGAAAAACTGTTTTTT.

The sample holds a few counts of this clonotype. The genes are TRBV7-3 and TRBJ2-3; no firm D call. The length of the CDR3 is 13 residues. Trimming removed 1 base at V and 6 bases at J, with 8 bases between. Per the germline V gene, CDR1 is SGHTA and CDR2 is FQGTGA. This chain's CDR3 is CASSLISGDTQYF. The CDR3 DNA follows: TGTGCCAGCAGCTTAATCTCGGGTGATACGCAGTATTTT.

Worth noting for this clonotype: The limits of the CDR3 on the DNA are not certain, so only TCRdb's listed CDR3 is given. The chain has TRBV12-3 or TRBV12-4 and TRBJ2-2; the D call of TRBD1 is as the table states it, not checked on the DNA. The CDR3 is 15 amino acids long, termini counted. The CDR3 reads CASSSSGVNTGELFF.

This clonotype was observed a handful of times. The rearrangement joins TRBV12-3 or TRBV12-4 to TRBJ1-1, with 11 bases aligning to TRBD1. The CDR3 runs to 14 residues. The V and J ends lost 7 bases and 5 bases, in that order; junction bases with no gene match: 6. CDR3 region: CASNTDRGRTEAFF. CDR3 sequence (DNA): TGTGCCAGCAATACGGACAGGGGGCGAACTGAAGCTTTCTTT.

This clonotype has only a few counts. The CDR3 DNA follows: TGTGCCAGCAGCTTGGCCCCCGGGGTCCACGAGCAGTACTTC. As protein: CASSLAPGVHEQYF. The chain links TRBV5-5 to TRBJ2-7, with D possibly being TRBD2 (5 bases). The CDR3 totals 14 residues. Germline V gene data show CDR1 as SGHKS and CDR2 as YYEKEE (reference sequence). With 0 bases removed from V and 5 bases from J, the gap between germline ends came to 12 bases.

The J gene is TRBJ2-3, the V gene TRBV12-3 or TRBV12-4; 7 bases line up with TRBD2. CDR3 length equals 11 residues. The V segment lost 8 bases and the J segment 8 bases; nucleotides outside the gene matches: 4. CDR3 coding DNA: TGTGCCAGCGTAGCGGGTGCTACGCAGTATTTT. Encoded protein: CASVAGATQYF.

The chain links TRBV12-3 or TRBV12-4 to TRBJ2-5, with TRBD1 matching over 10 bases. V was clipped by 6 bases and J by 0 bases; unmatched bases: 4. The CDR3 totals 15 residues. The CDR3 loop is CASSLDRGYQETQYF. The DNA of the CDR3 is TGTGCCAGCAGCTTGGACAGGGGGTACCAAGAGACCCAGTACTTC.

The V call is TRBV5-4, the J call TRBJ2-5; the match to TRBD2 covers 8 bases. The CDR3 loop spans 15 amino acids. Trimming at V came to 0 bases and at J to 3 bases, leaving 4 bases not matched to a gene. Germline V gene data show CDR1 as SGHNT and CDR2 as YYREEE (reference sequence). CDR3 sequence (DNA): TGTGCCAGCAGCTTGGTTATTAGCGGGGAAGAGACCCAGTACTTC. It translates to CASSLVISGEETQYF. Full variable domain (rest looked up from reference TRBV5-4 and TRBJ2-5): ETGVTQSPTHLIKTRGQQVTLRCSSQSGHNTVSWYQQALGQGPQFIFQYYREEENGRGNFPPRFSGLQFPNYSSELNVNALELDDSALYLCASSLVISGEETQYFGPGTRLLVL.

The chain links TRBV2 to TRBJ2-2; TRBD1 matches 8 bases. J gave up 2 bases and V 6 bases, and 2 bases lay outside the gene matches. Germline-derived CDR1 and CDR2 are SNHLY and FYNNEI. This CDR3 comprises 14 residues. Here the CDR3 DNA reads TGTGCCAGCAGGGGACAGGATAACACCGGGGAGCTGTTTTTT. Its protein product is CASRGQDNTGELFF.

This clonotype was counted at least ten times. The rearrangement links TRBV12-3 or TRBV12-4 to TRBJ2-1, with D tentatively TRBD2 (6 bases). The V end lost 5 bases, the J end lost 0 bases, and 14 bases lay between the germline ends. There are 16 residues in the CDR3. The CDR3 region has the DNA TGTGCCAGCAGTCTTGGGACTTTCAACTCCTACAATGAGCAGTTCTTC. It is translated as CASSLGTFNSYNEQFF.

This clonotype was seen only a few times. J is TRBJ2-5 and V is TRBV20-1; 9 bases are shared with TRBD2. The CDR3 covers 16 residues. Trimming took 2 bases from V and 2 from J; bases not matched to a gene: 9. Germline CDR1 reads DFQATT; CDR2 reads SNEGSKA (reference sequence). The CDR3 sequence: CSARMGRGGSQETQYF. The CDR3 DNA sequence: TGCAGTGCTAGAATGGGGCGGGGGGGCAGTCAAGAGACCCAGTACTTC.

This clonotype was counted between two and nine times. This sequence joins TRBV27 and TRBJ2-3, with 15 bases that match TRBD2. The V and J ends lost 5 bases and 6 bases, in that order; junction bases with no gene match: 15. CDR1 MNHEY and CDR2 SMNVEV come from the germline V gene (reference sequence). CDR3 length: 19 residues. CDR3 bases: TGTGCCAGCAGTCCCTTAGCTCTCGGACTAGCGGGGGGGCCCGATACGCAGTATTTT. This gives the protein CASSPLALGLAGGPDTQYF.

The chain is built from TRBV10-2 and TRBJ2-7; D unclear. V shed 0 bases and J shed 7 bases, with 13 bases lying between them. CDR1 and CDR2 (germline): WSHSY, SAAADI. This CDR3 region has 14 residues. The CDR3 region has the DNA TGCGCCAGCAGTGAGTCGAAAGTGGGTTTTGAGCAGTACTTC. It codes for CASSESKVGFEQYF.